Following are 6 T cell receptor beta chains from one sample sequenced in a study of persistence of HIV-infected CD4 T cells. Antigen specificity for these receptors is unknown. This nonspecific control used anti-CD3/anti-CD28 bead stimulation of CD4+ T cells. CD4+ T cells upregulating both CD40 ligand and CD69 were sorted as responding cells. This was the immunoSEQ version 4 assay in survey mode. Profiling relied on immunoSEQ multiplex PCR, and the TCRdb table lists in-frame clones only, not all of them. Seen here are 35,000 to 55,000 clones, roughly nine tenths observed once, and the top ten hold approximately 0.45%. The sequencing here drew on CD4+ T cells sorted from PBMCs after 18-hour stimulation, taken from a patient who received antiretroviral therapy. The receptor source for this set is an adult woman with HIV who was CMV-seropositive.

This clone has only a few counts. The CDR3 spells CASSQETTSAVGNTIYF. CDR3 coding DNA: TGTGCCAGCAGCCAAGAGACCACCTCGGCGGTTGGAAACACCATATATTTT. The chain carries TRBV4-2 and TRBJ1-3, with D uncertain. Trimming removed 0 bases at V and 3 bases at J, with 15 bases between. CDR1 and CDR2 from the germline V gene are LGHNA and YNFKEQ. The CDR3 has 17 amino acids.

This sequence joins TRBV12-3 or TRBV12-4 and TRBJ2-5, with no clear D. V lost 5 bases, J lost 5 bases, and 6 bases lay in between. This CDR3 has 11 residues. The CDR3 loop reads CASSVSETQYF. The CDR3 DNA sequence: TGTGCCAGCAGTGTGTCGGAGACCCAGTACTTC.

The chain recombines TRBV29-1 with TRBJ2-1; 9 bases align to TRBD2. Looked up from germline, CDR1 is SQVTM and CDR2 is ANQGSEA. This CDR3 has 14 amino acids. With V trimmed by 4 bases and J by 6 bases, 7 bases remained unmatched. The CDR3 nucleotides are TGCAGCGTTGCAGAAGCGGGGGGCCTCAATGAGCAGTTCTTC. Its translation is CSVAEAGGLNEQFF.

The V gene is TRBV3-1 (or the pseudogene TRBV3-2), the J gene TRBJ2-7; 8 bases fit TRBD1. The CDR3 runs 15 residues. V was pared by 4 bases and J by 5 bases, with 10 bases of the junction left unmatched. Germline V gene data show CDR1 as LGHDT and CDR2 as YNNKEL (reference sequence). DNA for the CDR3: TGTGCCAGCAGCCTGAACGGACAGGGAAGTAACGAGCAGTACTTC. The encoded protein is CASSLNGQGSNEQYF.

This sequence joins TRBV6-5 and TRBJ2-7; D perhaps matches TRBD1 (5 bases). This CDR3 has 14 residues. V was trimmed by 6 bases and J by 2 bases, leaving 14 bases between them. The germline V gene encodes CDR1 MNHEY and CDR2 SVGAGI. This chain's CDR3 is CASRDTEPPYEQYF. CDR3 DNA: TGTGCCAGCAGGGACACGGAGCCACCCTACGAGCAGTACTTC.

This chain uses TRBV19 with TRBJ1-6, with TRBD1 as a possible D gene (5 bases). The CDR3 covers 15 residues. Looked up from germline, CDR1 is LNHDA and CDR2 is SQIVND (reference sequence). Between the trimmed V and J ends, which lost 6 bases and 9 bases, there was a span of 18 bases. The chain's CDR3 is CASSPLQGRTSPLHF. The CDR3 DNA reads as TGTGCCAGTAGCCCGTTGCAGGGAAGAACTTCACCCCTCCACTTT.